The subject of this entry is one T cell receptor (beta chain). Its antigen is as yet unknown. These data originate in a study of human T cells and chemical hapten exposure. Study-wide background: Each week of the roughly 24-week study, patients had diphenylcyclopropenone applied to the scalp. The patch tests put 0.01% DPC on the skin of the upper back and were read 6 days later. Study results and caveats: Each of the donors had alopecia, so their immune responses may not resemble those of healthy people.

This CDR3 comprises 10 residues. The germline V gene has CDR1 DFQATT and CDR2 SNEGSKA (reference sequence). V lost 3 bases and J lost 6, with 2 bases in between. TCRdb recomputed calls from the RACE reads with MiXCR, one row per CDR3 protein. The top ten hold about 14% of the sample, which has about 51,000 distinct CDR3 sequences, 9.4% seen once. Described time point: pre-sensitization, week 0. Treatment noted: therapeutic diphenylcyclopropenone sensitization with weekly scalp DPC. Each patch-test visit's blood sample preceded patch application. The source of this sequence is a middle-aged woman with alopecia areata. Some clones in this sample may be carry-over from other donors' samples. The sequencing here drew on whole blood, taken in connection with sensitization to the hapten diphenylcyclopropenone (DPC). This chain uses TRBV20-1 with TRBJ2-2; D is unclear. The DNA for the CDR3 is TGCAGTGCTAGTTCCGGGGAGCTGTTTTTT. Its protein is CSASSGELFF.